These 18 T cell receptor beta chains originate from one sample sequenced in a study of blood T cell repertoires in COVID-19. Method: immunoSEQ multiplex PCR; TCRdb's copy keeps in-frame clones and lacks some. The table records hundreds of thousands of clones, about 86% of them present only once. Sequencing was performed on peripheral blood. All receptors come from a woman aged 60-75 years with COVID-19, enrolled during active disease.

The chain joins TRBV7-7 to TRBJ2-7; tentatively, D is TRBD2 (7 bases). This CDR3 has 15 amino acids. Trimming took 1 base from V and 6 from J, leaving 16 bases between them. The germline V gene encodes CDR1 SSHAT and CDR2 FNYEAQ (reference sequence). CDR3 nucleotide sequence: TGTGCCAGCAGCTTAGATCGGGGGGCGGATGGCGAGCAGTACTTC. Protein product: CASSLDRGADGEQYF.

The chain joins TRBV18 to TRBJ2-5; D not resolved. Germline V gene data show CDR1 as KGHSH and CDR2 as LQKENI. V lost 2 bases, J lost 3 bases, and 4 bases lay in between. The CDR3 is 12 amino acids. The CDR3 here is CASSPFEETQYF. DNA for the CDR3: TGTGCCAGCTCACCATTCGAAGAGACCCAGTACTTC.

V usage is TRBV5-6 and J usage is TRBJ2-1; 9 nucleotides agree with TRBD1. The trim removed 5 bases at V and 7 bases at J, leaving 10 bases unmatched. CDR1 is SGHDT, CDR2 YYEEEE, per germline. The length of the CDR3 is 15 residues. The CDR3 region is CASRPNRGRLNEQFF. The CDR3 nucleotides read TGTGCCAGCAGGCCCAACAGGGGGCGTTTGAATGAGCAGTTCTTC. The full variable domain, with the rest looked up from reference TRBV5-6 and TRBJ2-1, is DAGVTQSPTHLIKTRGQQVTLRCSPKSGHDTVSWYQQALGQGPQFIFQYYEEEERQRGNFPDRFSGHQFPNYSSELNVNALLLGDSALYLCASRPNRGRLNEQFFGPGTRLTVL.

In DNA form, the CDR3 reads TGTGCCAGCAGCGTAGTAGAGGAGGGAAAAAAGATCCCAGGCGAGCAGTACTTC. This encodes CASSVVEEGKKIPGEQYF. This chain connects TRBV9 to TRBJ2-7; D possibly corresponds to TRBD2 (6 bases). The CDR3 is 18 residues long. Trimming shortened V by 0 bases and J by 6 bases, and 25 bases separated the two germline ends. Germline V CDR1 and CDR2: SGDLS, YYNGEE.

The chain uses TRBV11-3 and TRBJ2-5, with 8 bases that match TRBD1. Trimming cost V 8 bases and J 2 bases; bases outside gene matches: 7. There are 14 residues in the CDR3. Germline loops: CDR1 SGHNT, CDR2 YENEEA. Here the CDR3 reads CASGPRDRQETQYF. The DNA of the CDR3 is TGTGCCAGCGGACCGAGGGACAGGCAAGAGACCCAGTACTTC.

The chain recombines TRBV6-5 with TRBJ2-1; 8 nucleotides agree with TRBD1. The CDR3 runs to 15 residues. Per the germline V gene, CDR1 is MNHEY and CDR2 is SVGAGI. The J segment lost 0 bases and the V segment lost 7 bases, leaving 5 bases of the junction unmatched. The CDR3 nucleotides are TGTGCCAGCATCCTAACAGGGGGCTCCTACAATGAGCAGTTCTTC. Encoded protein: CASILTGGSYNEQFF.

V and J are TRBV9 and TRBJ1-6, with D maybe TRBD1 (5 bases). V lost 1 base and J 8 bases, leaving 10 bases between the germline ends. From germline, CDR1 is SGDLS and CDR2 YYNGEE. The CDR3 contains 14 residues. CDR3 DNA: TGTGCCAGCAGCGTAACAGGACGGGATTCACCCCTCCACTTT. Protein product: CASSVTGRDSPLHF.

The J gene is TRBJ1-1, the V gene TRBV6-2 or TRBV6-3; TRBD1 is a possible D gene (6 bases). The germline V gene has CDR1 MNHEY and CDR2 SVGEGT. The CDR3 length is 13 residues. Trimming took off 6 bases at V and 2 bases at J, with 10 bases between the two ends. In DNA, the CDR3 is TGTGCCAGCAGCCAACAGGGTAACACTGAAGCTTTCTTT. Encoded protein: CASSQQGNTEAFF.

This clone came up once. The V gene is TRBV21-1, the J gene TRBJ2-7; the table assigns TRBD2, which was not confirmed against the DNA. TRBV21-1 is shown as a pseudogene. This CDR3 has 14 residues. CDR3 nucleotides: TGTGCCAGCAGCAAAGGCCATAGCGCCTACGAGCAGTACTTC. Translating gives CASSKGHSAYEQYF.

This chain connects TRBV6-5 to TRBJ1-5; possibly TRBD1 for D (5 bases). V lost 6 bases, J lost 3 bases, and 12 bases lay in between. CDR1 and CDR2 (germline): MNHEY, SVGAGI. The CDR3 is 14 amino acids. CDR3 sequence: CASRKDSLNQPQHF. The CDR3 DNA reads as TGTGCCAGCAGGAAAGACAGCCTCAATCAGCCCCAGCATTTT.

The chain couples TRBV30 to TRBJ1-5; TRBD1 is a possible D gene (6 bases). V lost 6 bases and J lost 1, with 7 bases in between. There are 12 residues in the CDR3. CDR1 is GTSNPN, CDR2 SVGIG, per germline (reference sequence). The CDR3 bases are TGTGCCTGTACAGGGAGCAATCAGCCCCAGCATTTT. Its protein is CACTGSNQPQHF.

The chain carries TRBV6-5 and TRBJ1-1; a weak D match, TRBD1 (5 bases). Looked up from germline, CDR1 is MNHEY and CDR2 is SVGAGI. Trimming took off 7 bases at V and 6 bases at J, with 12 bases between the two ends. The CDR3 is 12 amino acids. The CDR3 spells CASTWGDPEAFF. The CDR3 DNA reads TGTGCCAGCACGTGGGGGGATCCTGAAGCTTTCTTT.

This rearrangement joins TRBV9 to TRBJ1-3; D call uncertain. Germline V CDR1 and CDR2: SGDLS, YYNGEE. The CDR3 consists of 15 residues. The V and J ends lost 4 bases and 0 bases respectively, with 11 bases between them. Here the CDR3 DNA reads TGTGCCAGCAGCCCAACAGTGACCTCTGGAAACACCATATATTTT. As protein: CASSPTVTSGNTIYF.

The chain has TRBV7-9 and TRBJ2-3, with D uncertain. The CDR3 is made up of 12 amino acids. Trimming took off 4 bases at V and 3 bases at J, with 5 bases between the two ends. CDR1 SEHNR and CDR2 FQNEAQ come from the germline V gene (reference sequence). The CDR3 loop is CASSYETDTQYF. The DNA of the CDR3 is TGTGCCAGCAGCTATGAGACAGATACGCAGTATTTT.

The V gene is TRBV5-4, the J gene TRBJ1-2; 8 bases match TRBD1. This CDR3 spans 15 amino acids. Per the germline V gene, CDR1 is SGHNT and CDR2 is YYREEE (reference sequence). Trimming took 4 bases from V and 0 from J; bases not matched to a gene: 5. This chain's CDR3 is CASSPGGQANYGYTF. DNA for the CDR3: TGTGCCAGCAGCCCGGGGGGACAGGCTAACTATGGCTACACCTTC.

This clone occurred a few times. This chain connects TRBV19 to TRBJ1-2; 8 bases are shared with TRBD1. Germline assignment: CDR1 LNHDA and CDR2 SQIVND (reference sequence). J was trimmed by 2 bases and V by 4 bases; bases with no gene match: 12. This CDR3 has 17 residues. The CDR3 nucleotides read TGTGCCAGTAGTACCACCCTGGGGGACAGGCCAAACTATGGCTACACCTTC. This codes for CASSTTLGDRPNYGYTF.

This clone was seen once. The J gene is TRBJ2-3, the V gene TRBV5-1; D gene unclear. Germline assignment: CDR1 SGHRS and CDR2 YFSETQ. This CDR3 has 15 residues. V was clipped by 4 bases and J by 0 bases, with 12 bases between them. The CDR3 coding sequence is TGCGCCAGCAGCCGTAGTTTAAGTAGCACAGATACGCAGTATTTT. This sequence encodes CASSRSLSSTDTQYF.

The chain recombines TRBV4-1 with TRBJ2-7, with no clear D. This CDR3 contains 15 residues. V lost 1 base and J 0 bases, leaving 10 bases between the germline ends. CDR1 is MGHRA, CDR2 YSYEKL, per germline. CDR3 sequence: CASSQVPTSSYEQYF. In nucleotides, the CDR3 is TGCGCCAGCAGCCAAGTCCCCACAAGCTCCTACGAGCAGTACTTC.